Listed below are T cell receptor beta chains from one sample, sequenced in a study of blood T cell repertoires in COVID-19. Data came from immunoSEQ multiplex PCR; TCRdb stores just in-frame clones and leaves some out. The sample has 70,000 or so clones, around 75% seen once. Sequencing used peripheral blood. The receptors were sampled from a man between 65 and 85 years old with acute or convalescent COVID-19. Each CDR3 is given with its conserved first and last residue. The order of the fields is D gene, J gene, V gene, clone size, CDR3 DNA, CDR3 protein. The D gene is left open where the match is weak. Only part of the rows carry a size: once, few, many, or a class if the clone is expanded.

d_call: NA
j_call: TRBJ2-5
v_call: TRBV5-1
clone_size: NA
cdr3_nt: TGCGCCAGCAGCTTGGGAGGAGTCCAAGAGACCCAGTACTTC
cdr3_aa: CASSLGGVQETQYF

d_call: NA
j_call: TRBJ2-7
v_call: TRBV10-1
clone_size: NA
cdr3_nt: TGCGCCAGCAGTGATTACAACTACGAGCAGTACTTC
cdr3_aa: CASSDYNYEQYF

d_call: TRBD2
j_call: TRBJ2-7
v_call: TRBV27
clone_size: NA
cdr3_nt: TGTGCCAGTCGACTAGCGGGGGTCTACGAGCAGTACTTC
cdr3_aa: CASRLAGVYEQYF

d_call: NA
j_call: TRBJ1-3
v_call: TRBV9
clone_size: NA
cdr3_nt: TGTGCCAGCAGCGTGGCCTCCCGTGGAAACACCATATATTTT
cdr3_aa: CASSVASRGNTIYF

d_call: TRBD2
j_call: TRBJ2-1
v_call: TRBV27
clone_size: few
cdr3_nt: TGTGCCAGCACTCAGGGAGGGAACTCCTACAATGAGCAGTTCTTC
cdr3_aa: CASTQGGNSYNEQFF

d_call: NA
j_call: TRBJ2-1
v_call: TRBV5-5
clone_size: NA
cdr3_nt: TGTGCCAGCAGCTTTGGACTTGCCTACAATGAGCAGTTCTTC
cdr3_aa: CASSFGLAYNEQFF

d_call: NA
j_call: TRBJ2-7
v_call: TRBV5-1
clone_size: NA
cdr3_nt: TGCGCCAGCAGCTCGGGACTTTCGGCCTACGAGCAGTACTTC
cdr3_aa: CASSSGLSAYEQYF

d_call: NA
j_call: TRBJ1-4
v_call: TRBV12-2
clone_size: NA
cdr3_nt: TGTGCAAGTCGCCCTAGGCCATTCGCAACTAATGAAAAACTGTTTTTT
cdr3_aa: CASRPRPFATNEKLFF

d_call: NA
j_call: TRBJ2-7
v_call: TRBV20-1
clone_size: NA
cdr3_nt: TGCAGTGCTAATCTCGGCTACGAGCAGTACTTC
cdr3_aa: CSANLGYEQYF

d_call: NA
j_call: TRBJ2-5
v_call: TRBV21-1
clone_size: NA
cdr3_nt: TGTGCCAGCTCCACGCCCGGGACAGGGGTTGAAGAGACCCAGTACTTC
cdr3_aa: CASSTPGTGVEETQYF

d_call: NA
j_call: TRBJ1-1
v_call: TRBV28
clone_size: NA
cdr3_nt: TGTGCCAGCAGTCCCAGACAGAACACTGAAGCTTTCTTT
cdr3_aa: CASSPRQNTEAFF

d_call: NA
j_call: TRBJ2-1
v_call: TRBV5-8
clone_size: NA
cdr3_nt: TGTGCCAGCACCTTTCGAGGAGCGTCCTACAATGAGCAGTTCTTC
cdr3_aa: CASTFRGASYNEQFF

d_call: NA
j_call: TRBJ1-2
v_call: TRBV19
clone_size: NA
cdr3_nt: TGTGCCAGTAGTATAGGGAGGGCAGGGACGGCTGGCTACACCTTC
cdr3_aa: CASSIGRAGTAGYTF

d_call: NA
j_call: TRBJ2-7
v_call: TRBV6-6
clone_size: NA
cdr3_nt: TGTGCCAGCAACGTCGGACACTACGAGCAGTACTTC
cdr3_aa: CASNVGHYEQYF

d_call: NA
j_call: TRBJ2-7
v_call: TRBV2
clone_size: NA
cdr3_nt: TGTGCCAGCAGTGAGGGGCGATACGAGCAGTACTTC
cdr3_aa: CASSEGRYEQYF

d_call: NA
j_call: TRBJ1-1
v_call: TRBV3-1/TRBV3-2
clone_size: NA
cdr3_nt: TGTGCCAGCAGCCAAGATTCGCAGGGGTTGATGGCTTTCTTT
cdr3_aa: CASSQDSQGLMAFF

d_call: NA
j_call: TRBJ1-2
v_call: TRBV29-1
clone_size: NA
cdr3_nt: TGCAGCGTTGAGACAAGAGGGTTGGGAGCTAACTATGGCTACACCTTC
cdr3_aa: CSVETRGLGANYGYTF

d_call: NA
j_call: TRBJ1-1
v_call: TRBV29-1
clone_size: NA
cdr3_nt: TGCAGCGCCCTCAGGGATGAGAACACTGAAGCTTTCTTT
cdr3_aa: CSALRDENTEAFF